One sample yielded the 16 T cell receptor beta chains listed below, sequenced in a study of cytomegalovirus exposure and HLA in healthy donors. Amplification used 60 Vbeta primers and 13 Jbeta primers. Using immunoSEQ multiplex PCR, the repertoire was profiled, and TCRdb retains in-frame clones only, with some absent. The data show 170,000 or so clones, 84% seen once. Sequencing was carried out using PBMCs. These receptors originate from a man in his late teens or twenties in good health and CMV-seronegative.

About this clone itself: Its ends do not fully match the called genes, so a read error is possible. J is TRBJ2-7 and V is TRBV6-6; D remains unclear. Germline values: CDR1 MNHNY, CDR2 SVGAGI (reference sequence). This CDR3 spans 14 amino acids. Here the CDR3 reads CARRAHEPTYEQYF. In DNA form, the CDR3 reads TGTGCCCGCAGAGCCCATGAACCGACCTACGAGCAGTACTTC.

The V and J genes are TRBV11-2 and TRBJ1-1; D is ambiguous. The CDR3 contains 14 residues. Deletions cut 5 bases from V and 0 bases from J, with 10 bases between. Per germline, CDR1 SGHAT and CDR2 FQNNGV. The CDR3 nucleotides are TGTGCCAGCAGCGCTCTAACCATGAACACTGAAGCTTTCTTT. Its protein product is CASSALTMNTEAFF.

The genes are TRBV10-2 and TRBJ2-3, with D perhaps TRBD2 (6 bases). Germline CDR1 is WSHSY and CDR2 is SAAADI. There are 15 residues in the CDR3. Trimming left V 10 bases short and J 2 bases short, with 19 bases between. Here the CDR3 DNA reads TGCGCCACCCAGAGGTCGGGGCGGGACACAGATACGCAGTATTTT. This gives the protein CATQRSGRDTDTQYF.

The chain carries TRBV9 and TRBJ1-2, with 7 bases identical to TRBD1. This CDR3 region has 13 residues. Unmatched junction bases numbered 5, after V lost 1 base and J lost 8 bases. CDR1 is SGDLS and CDR2 is YYNGEE in the germline V gene. This CDR3 is CASSVLTGEGYTF. CDR3 nucleotides: TGTGCCAGCAGCGTACTTACAGGGGAGGGCTACACCTTC.

This chain links TRBV15 with TRBJ2-7, with 10 bases fitting TRBD2. This CDR3 is 15 amino acids long. The V gene's germline CDR1 is LNHNV and CDR2 YYDKDF (reference sequence). With V trimmed by 4 bases and J by 1 base, 4 bases remained unmatched. The CDR3 DNA reads as TGTGCCACCAGCATGACTAGCGGGCCGTCCTACGAGCAGTACTTC. This encodes CATSMTSGPSYEQYF.

The V gene is TRBV28, the J gene TRBJ2-7; 7 nucleotides match TRBD2. V was pared by 2 bases and J by 3 bases, with 13 bases of the junction left unmatched. Germline CDR1 and CDR2: MDHEN and SYDVKM. This CDR3 region has 17 residues. The CDR3 nucleotides read TGTGCCAGCAGTTTACATTGGAGTCTCGGCGGGAGCTACGAGCAGTACTTC. Translating it yields CASSLHWSLGGSYEQYF.

V gene TRBV29-1 combines with J gene TRBJ2-5, with 7 bases aligning to TRBD2. Germline V gene data show CDR1 as SQVTM and CDR2 as ANQGSEA. The CDR3 is 12 amino acids. CDR3 in amino acids: CTGGLHQETQYF. CDR3 DNA: TGCACCGGGGGACTACACCAAGAGACCCAGTACTTC.

This chain uses TRBV15 with TRBJ2-1, with D tentatively TRBD2 (6 bases). Germline V gene data show CDR1 as LNHNV and CDR2 as YYDKDF (reference sequence). V was cut by 0 bases and J by 10 bases, with 13 bases left in between. This CDR3 region has 14 residues. The CDR3: CATSRDGGRREQFF. CDR3 in DNA: TGTGCCACCAGCAGAGATGGGGGGAGGAGGGAGCAGTTCTTC.

The rearrangement joins TRBV7-9 to TRBJ2-4; D is undetermined. Trimming pared 5 bases from V and 0 bases from J, leaving 14 bases between. The length of the CDR3 is 16 residues. Germline CDR1 and CDR2: SEHNR and FQNEAQ (reference sequence). The CDR3 DNA reads TGTGCCAGCAGCCCCATGGGCTACCTAGCCAAAAACATTCAGTACTTC. Translation: CASSPMGYLAKNIQYF.

The chain carries TRBV7-3 and TRBJ2-5; D gene ambiguous. Germline V lookup: CDR1 SGHTA, CDR2 FQGTGA. CDR3 length: 13 amino acids. The germline V and J ends were trimmed by 5 bases and 0 bases, with 7 bases remaining between them. In DNA, the CDR3 is TGTGCCAGCAGCCTCACAAACCAAGAGACCCAGTACTTC. Its protein product is CASSLTNQETQYF. Together with reference TRBV7-3 and TRBJ2-5, the CDR3 gives the full variable domain: GAGVSQTPSNKVTEKGKYVELRCDPISGHTALYWYRQSLGQGPEFLIYFQGTGAADDSGLPNDRFFAVRPEGSVSTLKIQRTERGDSAVYLCASSLTNQETQYFGPGTRLLVL.

V and J are TRBV28 and TRBJ1-2; perhaps TRBD1 as D (5 bases). CDR3 size: 15 residues. V was shortened by 5 bases and J by 1 base, with 14 bases between the two germline ends. CDR1 and CDR2 from the germline V gene are MDHEN and SYDVKM. The CDR3 nucleotides read TGTGCCAGCAGTATTGAGCGGGGCCTTAACTATGGCTACACCTTC. Translated, it gives CASSIERGLNYGYTF.

The chain combines TRBV19 with TRBJ2-7; 8 bases match TRBD1. Trimming at V came to 9 bases and at J to 0 bases, leaving 7 bases not matched to a gene. Germline assignment: CDR1 LNHDA and CDR2 SQIVND (reference sequence). The CDR3 loop spans 14 amino acids. The CDR3 DNA sequence: TGTGCCAGCGGACCCGGGACAGGCTCCTACGAGCAGTACTTC. This translates into CASGPGTGSYEQYF.

This clone has just a few counts. The chain links TRBV7-9 to TRBJ2-7, with a possible D match to TRBD1 (6 bases). The CDR3 runs 15 residues. CDR1 SEHNR and CDR2 FQNEAQ come from the germline V gene (reference sequence). Trimming shortened V by 5 bases and J by 0 bases, and 14 bases separated the two germline ends. The CDR3 loop reads CASSGQRLASYEQYF. Written as DNA, the CDR3 is TGTGCCAGCAGCGGACAGCGACTGGCCTCCTACGAGCAGTACTTC.

The table lists this clone with a few counts. V gene TRBV9 combines with J gene TRBJ1-6, with 10 bases that match TRBD1. Germline V CDR1 and CDR2: SGDLS, YYNGEE. Unmatched junction bases numbered 5, after V lost 4 bases and J lost 10 bases. The CDR3 length is 14 residues. CDR3 in amino acids: CASSNRDRGSPLHF. The CDR3 DNA reads as TGTGCCAGCAGCAACCGGGACAGGGGATCACCCCTCCACTTT.

This rearrangement joins TRBV6-6 to TRBJ1-1; D remains unclear. The CDR3 loop spans 15 amino acids. Germline V gives CDR1 MNHNY, CDR2 SVGAGI (reference sequence). V was cut by 2 bases and J by 0 bases, with 10 bases left in between. The CDR3 loop is CASSYPQKMNTEAFF. CDR3 sequence (DNA): TGTGCCAGCAGTTACCCGCAGAAGATGAACACTGAAGCTTTCTTT.

This sequence joins TRBV27 and TRBJ2-7, with TRBD2 identical over 7 bases. From germline, CDR1 is MNHEY and CDR2 SMNVEV (reference sequence). The CDR3 sequence is 16 residues long. J gave up 7 bases and V 3 bases, and 15 bases lay outside the gene matches. The CDR3 region has the DNA TGTGCCAGCAGTTTCCGGAGCGGGGCTCTCCCGAGGGAGCAGTACTTC. This codes for CASSFRSGALPREQYF.